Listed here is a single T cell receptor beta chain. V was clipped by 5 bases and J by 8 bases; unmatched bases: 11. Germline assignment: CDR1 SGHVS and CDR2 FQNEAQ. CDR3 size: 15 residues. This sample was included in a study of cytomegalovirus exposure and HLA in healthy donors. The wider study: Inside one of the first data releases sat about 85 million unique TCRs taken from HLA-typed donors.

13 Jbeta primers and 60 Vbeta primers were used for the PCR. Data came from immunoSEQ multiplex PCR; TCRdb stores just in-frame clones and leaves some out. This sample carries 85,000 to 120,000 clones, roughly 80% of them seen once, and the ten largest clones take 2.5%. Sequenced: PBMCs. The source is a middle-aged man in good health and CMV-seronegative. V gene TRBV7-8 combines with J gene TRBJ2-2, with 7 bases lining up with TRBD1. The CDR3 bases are TGTGCCAGCAGCCGGACCGGGACAGCTAGAGGGGAGCTGTTTTTT. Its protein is CASSRTGTARGELFF.